What follows are 6 T cell receptor beta chains derived from one specimen sequenced in a study of T cell repertoires in cytomegalovirus infection (dated by TCRdb to between 2018 and 2021). TCRdb shows the sequencer as Illumina HiSeq 1500. The raw public reads went through TCRdb reprocessing: fastp at Q25, MiXCR clone calling, in-frame beta chains kept. Merged by CDR3 protein, the rows form single entries marked with the most common genes and DNA. In all, the sample holds 450,000 to 650,000 distinct CDR3 sequences, and about 25% of those were seen once. The ten top clones hold about 13% of the sample. What was sequenced was PBMCs. The receptors were gathered from a human donor in good health (CMV status not recorded). Some clones in this sample may be carry-over from other donors' samples.

This chain uses TRBV7-2 with TRBJ1-2; D is uncertain. Per germline, CDR1 SGHTA and CDR2 FQGNSA. V was pared by 2 bases and J by 6 bases, with 7 bases between. CDR3 length: 12 amino acids. CDR3 region: CASSLHEDGYTF. The CDR3 nucleotides are TGTGCCAGCAGCTTACATGAAGATGGCTACACCTTC.

The table lists this clonotype with a few counts. The V gene is TRBV12-3 or TRBV12-4, the J gene TRBJ2-2; TRBD2 aligns across 7 bases. The trim removed 2 bases at V and 4 bases at J, leaving 4 bases unmatched. The CDR3 runs 15 residues. The chain's CDR3 is CASSLSGGTTGELFF. As DNA, the CDR3 is TGTGCCAGCAGTTTATCGGGAGGAACCACCGGGGAGCTGTTTTTT.

This sequence joins TRBV25-1 and TRBJ1-4; no firm D call. The CDR3 is 13 amino acids. In germline, CDR1 is MGHDK, CDR2 SYGVNS. The V and J ends lost 3 bases and 4 bases respectively, with 6 bases between them. CDR3 loop: CASSDYSNEKLFF. DNA for the CDR3: TGTGCCAGCAGTGACTACAGTAATGAAAAACTGTTTTTT.

The rearrangement uses TRBV18 and TRBJ1-1; TRBD1 aligns across 9 bases. This CDR3 contains 16 residues. Trimming cost V 3 bases and J 2 bases; bases outside gene matches: 7. The germline gives CDR1 KGHSH, CDR2 LQKENI. The DNA of the CDR3 is TGTGCCAGCTCACCGTGGACAGGGGCAACAAACACTGAAGCTTTCTTT. As protein: CASSPWTGATNTEAFF. The full variable domain, completed using reference TRBV18 and TRBJ1-1, is NAGVMQNPRHLVRRRGQEARLRCSPMKGHSHVYWYRQLPEEGLKFMVYLQKENIIDESGMPKERFSAEFPKEGPSILRIQQVVRGDSAAYFCASSPWTGATNTEAFFGQGTRLTVV.

The chain uses TRBV19 and TRBJ2-5; no reliable D call. This CDR3 region has 14 residues. V was clipped by 6 bases and J by 1 base, with 12 bases between them. CDR1 and CDR2 from the germline V gene are LNHDA and SQIVND (reference sequence). CDR3 residues: CASRMTTAQETQYF. CDR3 nucleotide sequence: TGTGCCAGTAGAATGACGACCGCCCAAGAGACCCAGTACTTC. Drawing the rest from reference TRBV19 and TRBJ2-5, the complete variable domain is DGGITQSPKYLFRKEGQNVTLSCEQNLNHDAMYWYRQDPGQGLRLIYYSQIVNDFQKGDIAEGYSVSREKKESFPLTVTSAQKNPTAFYLCASRMTTAQETQYFGPGTRLLVL.

In its sample, this clonotype was seen a few times. The chain joins TRBV7-2 to TRBJ1-4, with no clear D. The CDR3 runs 15 residues. The V gene lost 1 base and the J gene lost 11 bases, with 17 bases spanning the gap. From germline, CDR1 is SGHTA and CDR2 FQGNSA. The CDR3 coding sequence is TGTGCCAGCAGCTTAGGTAATACGGACCTGCGGAAACTGTTTTTT. Translating gives CASSLGNTDLRKLFF.